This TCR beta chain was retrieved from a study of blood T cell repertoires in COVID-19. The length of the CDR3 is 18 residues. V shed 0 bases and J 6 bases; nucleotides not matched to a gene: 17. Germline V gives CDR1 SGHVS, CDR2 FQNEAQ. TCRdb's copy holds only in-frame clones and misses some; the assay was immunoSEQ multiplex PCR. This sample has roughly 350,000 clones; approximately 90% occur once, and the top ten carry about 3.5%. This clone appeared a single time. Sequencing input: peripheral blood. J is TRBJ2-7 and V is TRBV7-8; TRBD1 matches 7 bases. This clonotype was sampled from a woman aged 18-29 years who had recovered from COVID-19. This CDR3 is CASSLAGLHRGRAGEQYV. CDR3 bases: TGTGCCAGCAGCTTAGCTGGCCTGCACAGGGGTCGTGCGGGCGAGCAGTACGTC.